These 30 T cell receptor beta chains were all obtained from the same sample, sequenced in a study of shared clonotypes between healthy human individuals. TCRdb keeps only in-frame clones here, not all; method: immunoSEQ multiplex PCR. The sample lists more than 1.2 million clones, around 98.5% seen once, with over 0.3% in the top ten. Sequencing was performed on naive CD4+ T cells sorted from blood. Described subset: CD45RA+ positively selected. The receptors come from a man under 40 in good health.

This clone was seen a single time. The chain links TRBV5-1 to TRBJ1-1; 7 bases line up with TRBD1. Germline V gene lookup returns CDR1 SGHRS and CDR2 YFSETQ. The ends lost 0 bases at V and 9 bases at J; junction bases unmatched: 5. CDR3 length equals 13 residues. The chain's CDR3 is CASSLEGTEKAFF. CDR3 coding DNA: TGCGCCAGCAGCTTGGAGGGGACAGAAAAAGCTTTCTTT.

The chain uses TRBV5-1 and TRBJ2-5; D gene ambiguous. CDR3 size: 14 residues. CDR1 is SGHRS, CDR2 YFSETQ, per germline. V was cut by 2 bases and J by 4 bases, with 12 bases left in between. The CDR3, as DNA: TGCGCCAGCAGCTTTTTTGGTATCCCAGAGACCCAGTACTTC. Residues: CASSFFGIPETQYF.

This clone was seen only once. The CDR3 reads CASSYSVSYEQYF. The CDR3 DNA reads TGTGCCAGCAGTTACTCGGTGAGCTACGAGCAGTACTTC. This sequence joins TRBV6-5 and TRBJ2-7, with D unresolved. The V gene's germline CDR1 is MNHEY and CDR2 SVGAGI. V gave up 0 bases and J gave up 3 bases, with 6 bases separating them. CDR3 length equals 13 residues.

This clone occurred once. The CDR3 region is CASSPDGGGSYEQYF. CDR3 coding DNA: TGTGCCAGCAGCCCGGATGGGGGAGGATCCTACGAGCAGTACTTC. The rearrangement links TRBV7-3 to TRBJ2-7; tentative D call: TRBD2 (6 bases). CDR1 is SGHTA and CDR2 is FQGTGA in the germline V gene. V was shortened by 5 bases and J by 1 base, with 15 bases between the two germline ends. There are 15 residues in the CDR3.

The V call is TRBV14, the J call TRBJ2-3; D remains unclear. V was clipped by 1 base and J by 2 bases, with 13 bases between them. Germline V gives CDR1 SGHDN, CDR2 FVKESK. The CDR3 contains 16 residues. CDR3 sequence: CASSQGRVWVTDTQYF. The CDR3 DNA follows: TGTGCCAGCAGCCAAGGCCGAGTTTGGGTCACAGATACGCAGTATTTT.

This CDR3 is CASSSRQGGYYEQYF. DNA of the CDR3: TGTGCCAGCAGCTCAAGACAGGGGGGATACTACGAGCAGTACTTC. The rearrangement joins TRBV7-2 to TRBJ2-7; 9 bases are a match to TRBD1. Germline V CDR1 and CDR2: SGHTA, FQGNSA. The CDR3 totals 15 residues. Germline trimming cut 4 bases from V and 3 bases from J; bases unmatched to any gene: 7. The full variable domain, rest sourced from reference TRBV7-2 and TRBJ2-7, is GAGVSQSPSNKVTEKGKDVELRCDPISGHTALYWYRQSLGQGLEFLIYFQGNSAPDKSGLPSDRFSAERTGGSVSTLTIQRTQQEDSAVYLCASSSRQGGYYEQYFGPGTRLTVT.

The J gene is TRBJ1-1, the V gene TRBV14, with D unclear. The CDR3 runs to 13 residues. Trimming took off 1 base at V and 4 bases at J, with 7 bases between the two ends. Germline V CDR1 and CDR2: SGHDN, FVKESK. Here the CDR3 reads CASSQAEGTEAFF. The CDR3 coding sequence is TGTGCCAGCAGCCAAGCGGAGGGCACTGAAGCTTTCTTT. The whole variable domain, remainder taken from reference TRBV14 and TRBJ1-1, is EAGVTQFPSHSVIEKGQTVTLRCDPISGHDNLYWYRRVMGKEIKFLLHFVKESKQDESGMPNNRFLAERTGGTYSTLKVQPAELEDSGVYFCASSQAEGTEAFFGQGTRLTVV.

The rearrangement joins TRBV28 to TRBJ2-1; 7 nucleotides align to TRBD2. From germline, CDR1 is MDHEN and CDR2 SYDVKM. The ends lost 6 bases at V and 3 bases at J; junction bases unmatched: 11. CDR3 length: 16 residues. The CDR3 nucleotides are TGTGCCAGCAGCCCCGGGGGACTACGGTACTACAATGAGCAGTTCTTC. It yields the protein CASSPGGLRYYNEQFF.

This sequence joins TRBV5-1 and TRBJ2-1; no clear D. Germline V lookup: CDR1 SGHRS, CDR2 YFSETQ. V lost 4 bases and J lost 10, with 15 bases in between. There are 13 residues in the CDR3. This CDR3 reads CASSNFERQEQFF. The CDR3 bases are TGCGCCAGCAGCAATTTTGAAAGGCAGGAGCAGTTCTTC.

In the case of this clone: Within the sample, other DNA sequences also encode this same CDR3. The chain uses TRBV28 and TRBJ2-7; D may be TRBD1 (5 bases). The germline CDR1 and CDR2 sequences are MDHEN and SYDVKM. The CDR3 is made up of 12 amino acids. V dropped 2 bases and J dropped 3 bases, with 5 bases sitting between them. The CDR3 protein is CASSLRGYEQYF. CDR3 nucleotide sequence: TGTGCCAGCAGTTTAAGGGGCTACGAGCAGTACTTC.

V and J are TRBV27 and TRBJ1-1; D remains ambiguous. V gave up 3 bases and J gave up 3 bases, with 8 bases separating them. This CDR3 is 13 amino acids long. Germline CDR1 and CDR2: MNHEY and SMNVEV (reference sequence). As DNA, the CDR3 is TGTGCCAGCAGTTTTTTACGTGACACTGAAGCTTTCTTT. This encodes CASSFLRDTEAFF.

The rearrangement joins TRBV7-9 to TRBJ2-7; possibly TRBD1 for D (6 bases). The CDR3 is 16 amino acids. V lost 5 bases and J lost 4, with 21 bases in between. Germline V gives CDR1 SEHNR, CDR2 FQNEAQ (reference sequence). The CDR3 is CASSGRRQAVSYEQYF. The CDR3 DNA reads as TGTGCCAGCAGCGGTCGACGACAGGCGGTTTCGTACGAGCAGTACTTC. Looking up the rest from reference TRBV7-9 and TRBJ2-7 gives the full variable domain: DTGVSQNPRHKITKRGQNVTFRCDPISEHNRLYWYRQTLGQGPEFLTYFQNEAQLEKSRLLSDRFSAERPKGSFSTLEIQRTEQGDSAMYLCASSGRRQAVSYEQYFGPGTRLTVT.

This clone is a singleton in its sample. The CDR3 spells CASSQDQYGYTF. CDR3 coding DNA: TGCGCCAGCAGCCAAGATCAGTACGGCTACACCTTC. The chain links TRBV4-1 to TRBJ1-2, with unresolved D. Germline V gene lookup returns CDR1 MGHRA and CDR2 YSYEKL. This CDR3 comprises 12 residues. Trimming took 0 bases from V and 8 from J, leaving 7 bases between them.

J is TRBJ2-7 and V is TRBV9; 11 positions match TRBD2. The CDR3 is 16 amino acids. J lost 3 bases, V lost 0 bases, and 5 bases had no gene match. Germline V gives CDR1 SGDLS, CDR2 YYNGEE. The CDR3 is CASSVGLAGSGYEQYF. DNA for the CDR3: TGTGCCAGCAGCGTAGGACTAGCGGGAAGCGGCTACGAGCAGTACTTC.

The rearrangement uses TRBV14 and TRBJ2-5; D remains ambiguous. Germline V gene sequence: CDR1 SGHDN, CDR2 FVKESK. The CDR3 is made up of 12 amino acids. Trimming shortened V by 4 bases and J by 4 bases, and 7 bases separated the two germline ends. CDR3 DNA sequence: TGTGCCAGCAGCCGCGTTTCAGAGACCCAGTACTTC. This translates into CASSRVSETQYF.

V gene TRBV6-1 combines with J gene TRBJ2-7; 8 nucleotides match TRBD1. CDR1 and CDR2 from the germline V gene are MNHNS and SASEGT. The length of the CDR3 is 13 residues. Trimming removed 7 bases from V and 3 bases from J; junction bases left unmatched: 5. The chain's CDR3 is CASTPGGYYEQYF. CDR3 in DNA: TGTGCCAGCACCCCAGGGGGCTACTACGAGCAGTACTTC.

Notes on this clone: Other DNA sequences from this sample encode an identical CDR3 as well. The chain uses TRBV7-6 and TRBJ2-1, with D maybe TRBD2 (6 bases). Germline V gene lookup returns CDR1 SGHVS and CDR2 FNYEAQ. The CDR3 runs 13 residues. Trimming took off 0 bases at V and 6 bases at J, with 6 bases between the two ends. Here the CDR3 reads CASSLAGGNEQFF. In DNA, the CDR3 is TGTGCCAGCAGCTTAGCGGGGGGCAATGAGCAGTTCTTC.

This chain joins TRBV9 and TRBJ2-7; a possible D gene is TRBD1 (5 bases). Germline lookup yields CDR1 SGDLS and CDR2 YYNGEE. Deletions cut 0 bases from V and 7 bases from J, with 17 bases between. This CDR3 comprises 15 residues. This CDR3 is CASSVASAGSGEQYF. DNA of the CDR3: TGTGCCAGCAGCGTAGCTTCGGCAGGGTCAGGTGAGCAGTACTTC. Based on the CDR3 plus reference TRBV9 and TRBJ2-7, the full variable domain is DSGVTQTPKHLITATGQRVTLRCSPRSGDLSVYWYQQSLDQGLQFLIQYYNGEERAKGNILERFSAQQFPDLHSELNLSSLELGDSALYFCASSVASAGSGEQYFGPGTRLTVT.

Only one count was recorded for this clone. The chain employs TRBV9 and TRBJ2-2, with a tentative D call TRBD2 (5 bases). Germline V CDR1 and CDR2: SGDLS, YYNGEE. V was trimmed by 0 bases and J by 7 bases, leaving 16 bases between them. CDR3 length equals 16 residues. The DNA for the CDR3 is TGTGCCAGCAGCGTAGATGGTAGCGCCTCGTTCGGGGAGCTGTTTTTT. It encodes CASSVDGSASFGELFF.

This clone was counted a single time. This chain links TRBV6-1 with TRBJ2-7; the match to TRBD1 covers 8 bases. The length of the CDR3 is 15 residues. CDR1 and CDR2 from the germline V gene are MNHNS and SASEGT. Trimming cost V 4 bases and J 2 bases; bases outside gene matches: 7. CDR3 sequence reads: CASSAYGQGAYEQYF. The CDR3 DNA reads as TGTGCCAGCAGTGCGTACGGACAGGGCGCCTACGAGCAGTACTTC.

This rearrangement joins TRBV5-1 to TRBJ1-1; TRBD1 is a possible D gene (6 bases). The V gene lost 5 bases and the J gene lost 5 bases, with 16 bases spanning the gap. The CDR3 is 14 amino acids. In germline, CDR1 is SGHRS, CDR2 YFSETQ. The CDR3 sequence: CASRGGGQRTEAFF. The CDR3, as DNA: TGCGCCAGCAGGGGAGGGGGGCAAAGGACTGAAGCTTTCTTT.

The chain has TRBV5-6 and TRBJ2-5; no definite D call. CDR3 length: 15 amino acids. CDR1 is SGHDT, CDR2 YYEEEE, per germline. Trimming removed 1 base at V and 9 bases at J, with 19 bases between. The CDR3 DNA reads as TGTGCCAGCAGCTTGTCACAGCTCCGTTGGATGGCCCAGTACTTC. As protein: CASSLSQLRWMAQYF.

The CDR3 region has the DNA TGTGCCAGCAGTTCGGGGGTCACCTATAGCTCCTACGAGCAGTACTTC. Its protein is CASSSGVTYSSYEQYF. The genes are TRBV27 and TRBJ2-7; maybe TRBD2 (6 bases). CDR1 and CDR2 from the germline V gene are MNHEY and SMNVEV (reference sequence). The V end was cut by 4 bases, the J end by 0 bases, with 16 bases between. This CDR3 has 16 amino acids.

The rearrangement joins TRBV7-6 to TRBJ1-5; D remains ambiguous. The V gene's germline CDR1 is SGHVS and CDR2 FNYEAQ. The CDR3 sequence is 16 residues long. Trimming shortened V by 3 bases and J by 5 bases, and 17 bases separated the two germline ends. CDR3 sequence reads: CASSFYAGVIHQPQHF. Written as DNA, the CDR3 is TGTGCCAGCAGCTTTTATGCGGGAGTTATTCATCAGCCCCAGCATTTT. The whole variable domain, filled in from reference TRBV7-6 and TRBJ1-5, reads GAGVSQSPRYKVTKRGQDVALRCDPISGHVSLYWYRQALGQGPEFLTYFNYEAQQDKSGLPNDRFSAERPEGSISTLTIQRTEQRDSAMYRCASSFYAGVIHQPQHFGDGTRLSIL.

The sample holds one count of this clone. The V and J genes are TRBV28 and TRBJ1-5; D unresolved. V was pared by 2 bases and J by 7 bases, with 12 bases between. Per the germline V gene, CDR1 is MDHEN and CDR2 is SYDVKM. CDR3 size: 14 residues. The DNA of the CDR3 is TGTGCCAGCAGTTTACGTGTGGCGACGCAGCCCCAGCATTTT. Translated: CASSLRVATQPQHF. Full variable domain (missing parts from reference TRBV28 and TRBJ1-5): DVKVTQSSRYLVKRTGEKVFLECVQDMDHENMFWYRQDPGLGLRLIYFSYDVKMKEKGDIPEGYSVSREKKERFSLILESASTNQTSMYLCASSLRVATQPQHFGDGTRLSIL.

The gene calls are TRBV7-2 and TRBJ2-7; unclear D gene. Germline-derived CDR1 and CDR2 are SGHTA and FQGNSA. The CDR3 totals 16 residues. Trimming removed 3 bases at V and 1 base at J, with 16 bases between. CDR3 in amino acids: CASSFPGRPRSYEQYF. Here the CDR3 DNA reads TGTGCCAGCAGCTTCCCTGGGCGGCCTCGGTCCTACGAGCAGTACTTC.

The chain is built from TRBV5-1 and TRBJ2-6; D gene unclear. Germline V gene data show CDR1 as SGHRS and CDR2 as YFSETQ. The ends were cut back, 0 bases at V and 2 bases at J, with 6 bases in the middle. The CDR3 has 15 amino acids. CDR3 nucleotides: TGCGCCAGCAGCTTGGCCAGTGCTGGGGCCAACGTCCTGACTTTC. Amino acid sequence: CASSLASAGANVLTF.

Notes on this clone: The identical CDR3 is also encoded by other nucleotide sequences in the sample. V usage is TRBV18 and J usage is TRBJ2-5; D is tentatively TRBD1 or TRBD2 (6 bases each). The CDR3 is 14 amino acids. Per the germline V gene, CDR1 is KGHSH and CDR2 is LQKENI. The V end lost 3 bases, the J end lost 5 bases, and 13 bases lay between the germline ends. The CDR3 bases are TGTGCCAGCTCACCTTATACCGGGGGCGAGACCCAGTACTTC. Residues: CASSPYTGGETQYF. Full variable domain (missing parts from reference TRBV18 and TRBJ2-5): NAGVMQNPRHLVRRRGQEARLRCSPMKGHSHVYWYRQLPEEGLKFMVYLQKENIIDESGMPKERFSAEFPKEGPSILRIQQVVRGDSAAYFCASSPYTGGETQYFGPGTRLLVL.

J is TRBJ2-7 and V is TRBV5-4; 11 bases are a match to TRBD2. J gave up 3 bases and V 0 bases, and 5 bases lay outside the gene matches. The CDR3 length is 16 residues. CDR1 is SGHNT, CDR2 YYREEE, per germline (reference sequence). The CDR3 protein is CASSLGGTSGYYEQYF. The CDR3 bases are TGTGCCAGCAGCTTGGGGGGGACTAGCGGCTACTACGAGCAGTACTTC.

The J gene is TRBJ1-5, the V gene TRBV19, with unresolved D. V lost 4 bases and J lost 6, with 16 bases in between. The CDR3 extends over 15 amino acids. Germline CDR1 and CDR2: LNHDA and SQIVND (reference sequence). The CDR3 reads CASSKEGRGAQPQHF. CDR3 coding DNA: TGTGCCAGTAGTAAGGAGGGCCGAGGCGCTCAGCCCCAGCATTTT.